This TCR beta chain is drawn from a study of cytomegalovirus exposure and HLA in healthy donors. V was clipped by 5 bases and J by 1 base; unmatched bases: 11. The germline gives CDR1 SGHRS, CDR2 YFSETQ. The CDR3 length is 16 residues. Assay used: immunoSEQ multiplex PCR; TCRdb lists only in-frame clones, some missing. Here the sample spans approximately 160,000 clones, 70% to 90% being singletons. The chain recombines TRBV5-1 with TRBJ2-7, with 8 positions matching TRBD2. The clonotype comes from a woman aged 18 to 35 in good health and CMV-seronegative. The sample comprised PBMCs. The CDR3 here is CASSRGGSQGSYEQYF. The CDR3 region has the DNA TGCGCCAGCAGTCGGGGGGGATCTCAGGGTTCCTACGAGCAGTACTTC. The whole variable domain, filled in from reference TRBV5-1 and TRBJ2-7, reads KAGVTQTPRYLIKTRGQQVTLSCSPISGHRSVSWYQQTPGQGLQFLFEYFSETQRNKGNFPGRFSGRQFSNSRSEMNVSTLELGDSALYLCASSRGGSQGSYEQYFGPGTRLTVT.